Ten or more counts support the clone carrying this T cell receptor (beta chain). The CDR3 sequence is 12 residues long. V lost 5 bases and J 4 bases, leaving 9 bases between the germline ends. Per the germline V gene, CDR1 is MGHDK and CDR2 is SYGVNS. This sample is drawn from a study of HIV-infected patients and healthy controls. Reverse transcription used 450 to 500 ng RNA and constant-region primers for alpha and beta. Separate chain-specific third strand synthesis with multiplexing indices produced the alpha and beta libraries. TCRdb passed the 5' RACE reads through MiXCR, listing each CDR3 protein once. The table has several thousand distinct CDR3 sequences, over 8% seen once; the top ten hold about 31%. All unsorted peripheral T cells were captured because whole blood was used without fractionation.

The receptor comes from an adult with HIV infection. The donor label of this sample is uncertain. This chain connects TRBV25-1 to TRBJ2-7; D not resolved. This specimen consisted of blood, obtained before antiretroviral therapy. In DNA, the CDR3 is TGTGCCAGCAGTCCAGCTGGGTACGAGCAGTACTTC. As protein: CASSPAGYEQYF.